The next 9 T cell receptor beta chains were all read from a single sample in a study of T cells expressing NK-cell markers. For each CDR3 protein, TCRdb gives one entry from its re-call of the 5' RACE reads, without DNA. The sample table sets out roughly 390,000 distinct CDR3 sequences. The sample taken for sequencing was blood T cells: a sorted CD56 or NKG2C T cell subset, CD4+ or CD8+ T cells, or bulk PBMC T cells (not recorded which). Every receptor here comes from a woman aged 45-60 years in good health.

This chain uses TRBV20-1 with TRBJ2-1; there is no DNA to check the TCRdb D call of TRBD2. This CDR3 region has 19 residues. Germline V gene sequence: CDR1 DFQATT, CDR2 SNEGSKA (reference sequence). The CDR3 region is CSARVVASGRYSSYNEQFF.

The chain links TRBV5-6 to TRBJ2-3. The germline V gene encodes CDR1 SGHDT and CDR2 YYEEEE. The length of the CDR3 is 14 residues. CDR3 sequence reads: CASSQGTRTDTQYF. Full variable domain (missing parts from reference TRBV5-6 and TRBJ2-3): DAGVTQSPTHLIKTRGQQVTLRCSPKSGHDTVSWYQQALGQGPQFIFQYYEEEERQRGNFPDRFSGHQFPNYSSELNVNALLLGDSALYLCASSQGTRTDTQYFGPGTRLTVL.

The CDR3 loop is CATSLKRLAELTDTQYF. The chain joins TRBV24-1 to TRBJ2-3; TCRdb lists TRBD2, though no DNA is available to test this call. CDR3 length equals 17 residues. From germline, CDR1 is KGHDR and CDR2 SFDVKD.

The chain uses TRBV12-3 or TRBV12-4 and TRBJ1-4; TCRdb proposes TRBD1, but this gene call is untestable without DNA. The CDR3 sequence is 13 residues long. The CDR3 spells CAGRQGANEKLFF.

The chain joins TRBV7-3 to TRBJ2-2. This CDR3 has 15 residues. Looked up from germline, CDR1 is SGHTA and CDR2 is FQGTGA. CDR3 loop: CASSLGDTNTGELFF.

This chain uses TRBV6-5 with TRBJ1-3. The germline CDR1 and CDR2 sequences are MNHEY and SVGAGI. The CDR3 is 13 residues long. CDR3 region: CASSYGKGNTIYF.

The CDR3 region is CASSRNRGDEQYF. This rearrangement joins TRBV3-1 to TRBJ2-7; TCRdb's D call of TRBD1 is untestable without DNA. From germline, CDR1 is LGHDT and CDR2 YNNKEL (reference sequence). The CDR3 totals 13 residues.

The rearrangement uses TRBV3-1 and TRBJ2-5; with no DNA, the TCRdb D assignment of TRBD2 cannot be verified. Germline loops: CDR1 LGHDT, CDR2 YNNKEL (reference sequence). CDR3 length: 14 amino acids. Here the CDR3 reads CASSTTWGGETQYF.

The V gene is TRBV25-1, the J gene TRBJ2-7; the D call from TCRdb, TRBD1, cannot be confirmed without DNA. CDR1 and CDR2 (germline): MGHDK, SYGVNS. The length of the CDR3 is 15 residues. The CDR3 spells CASSASGTGLTEQYF.